The entry that follows covers one T cell receptor beta chain sequence. The antigen is not known. The data derive from a study of cytomegalovirus exposure and HLA in healthy donors. Sampled while nominally healthy, donors likely had unrecorded immune exposures. PCR used 60 Vbeta primers and 13 Jbeta primers. The protocol was immunoSEQ multiplex PCR, while the TCRdb copy is restricted to in-frame clones and leaves out a portion. This sample's table reports about 190,000 clones. Study findings and constraints: Donor immune exposure was known only as CMV serostatus. V- and J-gene trimming in TCR beta was tied to a missense DCLRE1C variant by an analysis performed later.

Germline assignment: CDR1 LNHDA and CDR2 SQIVND (reference sequence). The length of the CDR3 is 17 residues. V was pared by 5 bases and J by 2 bases, with 11 bases of the junction left unmatched. The clonotype comes from a man between 25 and 39 years old in good health and CMV-seronegative. The V call is TRBV19, the J call TRBJ1-2, with 10 bases identical to TRBD1. The sample comprised PBMCs. Here the CDR3 reads CASSSRDRGALNYGYTF. CDR3 nucleotides: TGTGCCAGTAGTTCCCGGGACAGGGGAGCCCTGAACTATGGCTACACCTTC.